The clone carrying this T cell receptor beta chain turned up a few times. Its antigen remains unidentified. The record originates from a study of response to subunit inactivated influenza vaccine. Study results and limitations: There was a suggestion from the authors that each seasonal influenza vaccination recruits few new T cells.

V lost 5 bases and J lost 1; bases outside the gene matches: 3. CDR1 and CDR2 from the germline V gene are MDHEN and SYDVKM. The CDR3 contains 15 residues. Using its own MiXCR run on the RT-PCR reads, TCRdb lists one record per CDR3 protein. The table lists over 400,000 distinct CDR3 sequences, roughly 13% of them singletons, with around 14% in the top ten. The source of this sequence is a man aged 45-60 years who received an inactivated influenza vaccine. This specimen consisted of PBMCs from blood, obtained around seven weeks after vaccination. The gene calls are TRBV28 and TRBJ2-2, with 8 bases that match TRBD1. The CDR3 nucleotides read TGTGCCAGCAGTACGGGACAGGTGAACACCGGGGAGCTGTTTTTT. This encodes CASSTGQVNTGELFF. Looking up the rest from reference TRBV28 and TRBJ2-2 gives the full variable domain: DVKVTQSSRYLVKRTGEKVFLECVQDMDHENMFWYRQDPGLGLRLIYFSYDVKMKEKGDIPEGYSVSREKKERFSLILESASTNQTSMYLCASSTGQVNTGELFFGEGSRLTVL.